The 21 T cell receptor beta chains below all came from one sample that was sequenced in a study of blood T cell repertoires in COVID-19. Libraries were prepared by immunoSEQ multiplex PCR; TCRdb keeps only in-frame clonotypes and omits some of them. Of just over 650,000 clones listed, approximately 90% were seen once; the top ten hold 0.2% to 0.3%. Sequenced sample: peripheral blood. The receptors here all came from a woman in her late teens or twenties with acute or convalescent COVID-19.

V gene TRBV19 combines with J gene TRBJ1-6; 12 bases fit TRBD1. Germline CDR1 reads LNHDA; CDR2 reads SQIVND (reference sequence). V gave up 10 bases and J gave up 3 bases; unmatched junction bases: 16. This CDR3 has 19 residues. Here the CDR3 reads CATYRDRGPYSGYNSPLHF. The DNA for the CDR3 is TGTGCCACCTACCGGGACAGGGGGCCATATTCGGGCTATAATTCACCCCTCCACTTT.

The V call is TRBV23-1, the J call TRBJ1-6; a possible D gene is TRBD1 (6 bases). TRBV23-1 is known as an ORF, though its function is uncertain. V was trimmed by 3 bases and J by 6 bases, leaving 12 bases between them. CDR3 length equals 15 residues. CDR3 sequence: CASSHLGQLNSPLHF. The CDR3 region has the DNA TGCGCCAGCAGTCATCTCGGACAGCTTAATTCACCCCTCCACTTT.

The rearrangement uses TRBV5-1 and TRBJ1-5; possibly TRBD1 for D (6 bases). Germline V gives CDR1 SGHRS, CDR2 YFSETQ. V dropped 4 bases and J dropped 6 bases, with 17 bases sitting between them. This CDR3 has 15 residues. The chain's CDR3 is CASSVGAGEGQPQHF. CDR3 in DNA: TGCGCCAGCAGCGTGGGGGCAGGGGAAGGTCAGCCCCAGCATTTT.

This clone was recorded only once. The V call is TRBV19, the J call TRBJ1-5, with 8 bases identical to TRBD1. Germline-derived CDR1 and CDR2 are LNHDA and SQIVND (reference sequence). The CDR3 spans 16 residues. V lost 5 bases to trimming and J lost 1 base; unmatched junction nucleotides: 7. The CDR3 sequence: CASSYRTGISNQPQHF. In DNA, the CDR3 is TGTGCCAGTAGTTACAGGACAGGGATAAGCAATCAGCCCCAGCATTTT.

The chain is built from TRBV2 and TRBJ2-2; possibly TRBD1 for D (6 bases). CDR3 length: 11 amino acids. V was trimmed by 10 bases and J by 5 bases, leaving 8 bases between them. From germline, CDR1 is SNHLY and CDR2 FYNNEI. The CDR3 nucleotides read TGTGCCATCCAGGGGACCGGGGAGCTGTTTTTT. Translation gives CAIQGTGELFF.

V is TRBV11-2 and J is TRBJ1-2; D is possibly TRBD1 (6 bases). The germline V gene encodes CDR1 SGHAT and CDR2 FQNNGV. Trimming pared 0 bases from V and 4 bases from J, leaving 12 bases between. This CDR3 contains 15 residues. The CDR3, as DNA: TGTGCCAGCAGCTTAGAGGCAGGGGTCGGCTATGGCTACACCTTC. It codes for CASSLEAGVGYGYTF.

The genes are TRBV23-1 and TRBJ1-3, with TRBD1 identical over 8 bases. TRBV23-1 is an open reading frame whose function is uncertain. With 8 bases clipped from V and 4 bases from J, the junction kept 4 bases outside the gene matches. This CDR3 is 13 amino acids long. CDR3 sequence (DNA): TGCGCCAGCCGCGGGACAGGCGGAAACACCATATATTTT. The encoded protein is CASRGTGGNTIYF.

This clone was counted once. CDR3: CSTGTDGYTF. Here the CDR3 DNA reads TGCAGCACAGGGACGGATGGCTACACCTTC. The chain is built from TRBV20-1 and TRBJ1-2, with D possibly being TRBD1 (6 bases). CDR3 length equals 10 residues. Germline lookup yields CDR1 DFQATT and CDR2 SNEGSKA (reference sequence).

The chain recombines TRBV30 with TRBJ1-6; D is unresolved. This CDR3 is built from 15 residues. V lost 0 bases and J 6 bases, leaving 12 bases between the germline ends. Germline V gene data show CDR1 as GTSNPN and CDR2 as SVGIG (reference sequence). The CDR3 region is CAWSVSRAVNSPLHF. The CDR3 coding sequence is TGTGCCTGGAGTGTTTCGAGGGCAGTTAATTCACCCCTCCACTTT.

The gene calls are TRBV10-3 and TRBJ2-5; TRBD1 matches at 9 bases. The V segment lost 6 bases and the J segment 5 bases; nucleotides outside the gene matches: 4. Germline V lookup: CDR1 ENHRY, CDR2 SYGVKD. This CDR3 comprises 13 residues. This chain's CDR3 is CAIRDRGWETQYF. The CDR3 nucleotides are TGTGCCATCAGGGACAGGGGTTGGGAGACCCAGTACTTC.

The chain joins TRBV7-3 to TRBJ2-3; a weak D match, TRBD2 (7 bases). The CDR3 spans 16 residues. Trimming took 5 bases from V and 4 from J, leaving 19 bases between them. The germline V gene has CDR1 SGHTA and CDR2 FQGTGA. The CDR3 nucleotides read TGTGCCAGCAGCCACTACGCGGGGGCCCCCGCAGATACGCAGTATTTT. This encodes CASSHYAGAPADTQYF.

This clone appeared a few times. This chain links TRBV7-6 with TRBJ2-7; D might be TRBD1 (6 bases). The CDR3 sequence is 14 residues long. V was clipped by 3 bases and J by 0 bases, with 9 bases between them. From germline, CDR1 is SGHVS and CDR2 FNYEAQ. The DNA of the CDR3 is TGTGCCAGCAGCTTGGGGGACAACTCCTACGAGCAGTACTTC. Translated: CASSLGDNSYEQYF.

This clone was picked up one time. The J gene is TRBJ1-6, the V gene TRBV4-2; TRBD1 matches 9 bases. Germline CDR1 reads LGHNA; CDR2 reads YNFKEQ. The CDR3 is 14 residues long. V lost 1 base to trimming and J lost 9 bases; unmatched junction nucleotides: 1. The CDR3 protein is CASSQGDRVSPLHF. The CDR3 DNA reads as TGTGCCAGCAGCCAAGGGGACAGGGTTTCACCCCTCCACTTT.

V usage is TRBV4-1 and J usage is TRBJ1-1; possibly TRBD1 for D (6 bases). Trimming pared 0 bases from V and 6 bases from J, leaving 11 bases between. Germline V lookup: CDR1 MGHRA, CDR2 YSYEKL. The CDR3 consists of 14 residues. CDR3 DNA sequence: TGCGCCAGCAGCCAAGATTCGCGGGGGCCTGAAGCTTTCTTT. As protein: CASSQDSRGPEAFF.

The V and J genes are TRBV11-2 and TRBJ1-2; possible D gene TRBD1, 6 bases. V was clipped by 2 bases and J by 0 bases, with 19 bases between them. Germline V gives CDR1 SGHAT, CDR2 FQNNGV. The CDR3 consists of 18 residues. In nucleotides, the CDR3 is TGTGCCAGCAGCTTACTTACCGGGACAAGTCTCGCTAACTATGGCTACACCTTC. Translating gives CASSLLTGTSLANYGYTF. Full variable domain (remainder filled in from reference TRBV11-2 and TRBJ1-2): EAGVAQSPRYKIIEKRQSVAFWCNPISGHATLYWYQQILGQGPKLLIQFQNNGVVDDSQLPKDRFSAERLKGVDSTLKIQPAKLEDSAVYLCASSLLTGTSLANYGYTFGSGTRLTVV.

The gene calls are TRBV4-1 and TRBJ2-4; TRBD1 is a possible D gene (6 bases). Germline V CDR1 and CDR2: MGHRA, YSYEKL. This CDR3 is built from 16 residues. The ends were cut back, 4 bases at V and 6 bases at J, with 19 bases in the middle. This chain's CDR3 is CASSRMNGRRGNIQYF. The CDR3 nucleotides are TGCGCCAGCAGCCGTATGAATGGGCGCAGGGGAAACATTCAGTACTTC.

J is TRBJ2-3 and V is TRBV5-4, with 8 nucleotides matching TRBD2. The CDR3 loop spans 15 amino acids. V shed 2 bases, J shed 0 bases, and the junction held 2 bases outside the gene matches. The germline gives CDR1 SGHNT, CDR2 YYREEE (reference sequence). The CDR3 loop reads CASSFKRGSTDTQYF. CDR3 in DNA: TGTGCCAGCAGCTTCAAGCGGGGGAGCACAGATACGCAGTATTTT.

The chain carries TRBV3-1 (or the pseudogene TRBV3-2) and TRBJ1-2; D perhaps matches TRBD1 (6 bases). The CDR3 covers 14 residues. Germline CDR1 and CDR2: LGHDT and YNNKEL (reference sequence). V was clipped by 0 bases and J by 3 bases, with 8 bases between them. CDR3: CASSQETGHYGYTF. CDR3 in DNA: TGTGCCAGCAGCCAAGAGACAGGCCACTATGGCTACACCTTC.

V is TRBV4-1 and J is TRBJ1-2; 7 bases agree with TRBD1. This CDR3 spans 15 amino acids. V lost 0 bases and J lost 2; bases outside the gene matches: 3. Germline V gives CDR1 MGHRA, CDR2 YSYEKL. CDR3 region: CASSQDGGQNYGYTF. The CDR3 DNA sequence: TGCGCCAGCAGCCAAGATGGGGGACAGAACTATGGCTACACCTTC.

The J gene is TRBJ1-3, the V gene TRBV4-1; unclear D gene. Germline CDR1 is MGHRA and CDR2 is YSYEKL. Trimming took 1 base from V and 0 from J, leaving 7 bases between them. The CDR3 contains 15 residues. The CDR3 loop reads CASSQGANSGNTIYF. The CDR3 nucleotides are TGCGCCAGCAGCCAAGGGGCTAACTCTGGAAACACCATATATTTT.

This clone appeared once. The J gene is TRBJ2-3, the V gene TRBV12-3 or TRBV12-4; D unresolved. The CDR3 has 11 amino acids. The ends were cut back, 6 bases at V and 2 bases at J, with 3 bases in the middle. The CDR3 DNA reads TGTGCCAGCAGCTTCACAGATACGCAGTATTTT. Protein: CASSFTDTQYF.